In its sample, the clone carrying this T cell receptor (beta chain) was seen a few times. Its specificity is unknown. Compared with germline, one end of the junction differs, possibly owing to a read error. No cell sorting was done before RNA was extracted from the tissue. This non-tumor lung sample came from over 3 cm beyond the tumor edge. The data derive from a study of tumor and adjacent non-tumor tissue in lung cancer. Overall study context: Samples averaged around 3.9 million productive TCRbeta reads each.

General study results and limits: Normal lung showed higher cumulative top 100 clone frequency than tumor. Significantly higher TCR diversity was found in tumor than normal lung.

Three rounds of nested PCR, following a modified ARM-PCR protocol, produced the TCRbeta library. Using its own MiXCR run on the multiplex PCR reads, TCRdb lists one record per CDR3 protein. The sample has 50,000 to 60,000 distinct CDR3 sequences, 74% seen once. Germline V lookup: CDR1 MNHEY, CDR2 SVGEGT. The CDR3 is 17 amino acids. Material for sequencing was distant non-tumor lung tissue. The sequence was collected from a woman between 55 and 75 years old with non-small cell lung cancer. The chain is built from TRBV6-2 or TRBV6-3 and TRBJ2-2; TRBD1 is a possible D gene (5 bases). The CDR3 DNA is TGTGTCAGCAGGGCCTGGGATAGAAACTTGAACACCGGGGAGCTGTTTTTT. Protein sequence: CVSRAWDRNLNTGELFF.